This T cell receptor beta chain was captured in a study of cytomegalovirus exposure and HLA in healthy donors. Study as a whole: HLA-typed donors contributed some 77 million unique TCRs, which were held in an early data release.

The CDR3 covers 14 residues. CDR1 is SGHRS and CDR2 is YFSETQ in the germline V gene. Trimming pared 0 bases from V and 5 bases from J, leaving 12 bases between. This clone occurred a few times. It was with 60 Vbeta and 13 Jbeta primers that the PCR ran. Sequencing used immunoSEQ multiplex PCR; TCRdb keeps in-frame clones, though not all of them. The sample contains about 90,000 clones, 55% to 70% of which appear only once. Source material: PBMCs. The TCR comes from a woman in her forties or fifties in good health and CMV-seropositive. The chain recombines TRBV5-1 with TRBJ2-7, with D tentatively TRBD2 (6 bases). CDR3 nucleotides: TGCGCCAGCAGCTTGGTTCCAGGGAGGAACGAGCAGTACTTC. As protein: CASSLVPGRNEQYF.